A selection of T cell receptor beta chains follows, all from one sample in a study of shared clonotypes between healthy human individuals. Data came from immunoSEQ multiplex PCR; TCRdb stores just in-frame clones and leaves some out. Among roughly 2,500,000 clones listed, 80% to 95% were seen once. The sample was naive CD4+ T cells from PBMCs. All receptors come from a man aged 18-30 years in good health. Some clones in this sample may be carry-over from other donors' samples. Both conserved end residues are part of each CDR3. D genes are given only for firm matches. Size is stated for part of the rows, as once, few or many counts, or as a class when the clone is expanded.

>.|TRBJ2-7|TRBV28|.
TGTGCCAGCAGGGTAGCTAACGAGCAGTACTTC
CASRVANEQYF
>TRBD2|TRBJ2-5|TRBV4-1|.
TGCGCCAGCAGCCTAGCGGGAGTGGGGCAAGAGACCCAGTACTTC
CASSLAGVGQETQYF
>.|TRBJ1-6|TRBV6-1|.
TGTGCCAGCTTGAGCTCCTATAATTCACCCCTCCACTTT
CASLSSYNSPLHF
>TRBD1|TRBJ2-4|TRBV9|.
TGTGCCAGCAGCCCCCCGGGACAGGGGCGAAACATTCAGTACTTC
CASSPPGQGRNIQYF
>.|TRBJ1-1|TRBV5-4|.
TGTGCCAGCAGCTTCCCTAAAACAGGGAACACTGAAGCTTTCTTT
CASSFPKTGNTEAFF
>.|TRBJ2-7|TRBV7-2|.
TGTGCCAGCAGCACCCAGGGTGCACCCAACGAGCAGTACTTC
CASSTQGAPNEQYF
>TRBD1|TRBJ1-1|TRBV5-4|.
TGTGCCAGCAGCTTGGATTTACCAGGGGGGAACACTGAAGCTTTCTTT
CASSLDLPGGNTEAFF
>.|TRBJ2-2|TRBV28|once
TGTGCCAGCAGTTTATGGTCCGGGGAGCTGTTTTTT
CASSLWSGELFF
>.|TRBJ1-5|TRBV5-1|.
TGCGCCAGCAGCTTGACAGGGTCGAATCAGCCCCAGCATTTT
CASSLTGSNQPQHF
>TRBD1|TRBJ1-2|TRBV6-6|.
TGTGCCAGCCAACCGGGACAGGGTTGGGGCTATGGCTACACCTTC
CASQPGQGWGYGYTF
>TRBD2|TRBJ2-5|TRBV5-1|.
TGCGCCAGCAGCCTAGGACTAGCGGGAGGGATCCAAGAGACCCAGTACTTC
CASSLGLAGGIQETQYF
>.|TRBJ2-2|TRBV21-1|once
TGTGCCAGCAGCATAGCAGGGAGAAAGGGGACGGCGAACACCGGGGAGCTGTTTTTT
CASSIAGRKGTANTGELFF
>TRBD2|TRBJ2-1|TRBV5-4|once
TGTGCCAGCAGCCGCGGGACTAGCGGGCTGACGGGGCTCAATGAGCAGTTCTTC
CASSRGTSGLTGLNEQFF
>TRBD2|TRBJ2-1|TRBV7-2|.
TGTGCCAGCAGCTTCTGGACTAGCGGGTTCTACAATGAGCAGTTCTTC
CASSFWTSGFYNEQFF
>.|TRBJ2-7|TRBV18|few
TGTGCCAGCTCACCGTCGGAATACGAGCAGTACTTC
CASSPSEYEQYF
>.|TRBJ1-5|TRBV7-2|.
TGTGCCAGCAGCTTAGTTGCAGGGAATAGCAATCAGCCCCAGCATTTT
CASSLVAGNSNQPQHF
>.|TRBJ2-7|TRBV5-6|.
TGTGCCAGCAGCTTAAGACAGGTGAAATCCTACGAGCAGTACTTC
CASSLRQVKSYEQYF
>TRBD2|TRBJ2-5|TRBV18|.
TGTGCCAGCTCACCACTAGCGGGAGAATCTGAGACCCAGTACTTC
CASSPLAGESETQYF
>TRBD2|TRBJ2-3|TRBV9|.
TGTGCCAGCAGCGCCGTAGCGGGAGATGGCACAGATACGCAGTATTTT
CASSAVAGDGTDTQYF
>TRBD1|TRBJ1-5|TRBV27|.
TGTGCCAGCAGCCCAGGGGGTCATCAGCCCCAGCATTTT
CASSPGGHQPQHF
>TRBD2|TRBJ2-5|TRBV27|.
TGTGCCAGCAGAGCCCAACTAGCGGGAGTCGGGGAGACCCAGTACTTC
CASRAQLAGVGETQYF
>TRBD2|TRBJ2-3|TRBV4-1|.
TGCGCCAGCAGCCGAGGACTAGGCGGGGGCACAGATACGCAGTATTTT
CASSRGLGGGTDTQYF
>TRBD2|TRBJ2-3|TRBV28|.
TGTGCCAGCAGTAGAAATAGCGGGATACTCAGCACAGATACGCAGTATTTT
CASSRNSGILSTDTQYF
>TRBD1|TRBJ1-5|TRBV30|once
TGTGCCTGGAGTCGACAGGGGCTTAGCAATCAGCCCCAGCATTTT
CAWSRQGLSNQPQHF
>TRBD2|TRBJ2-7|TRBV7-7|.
TGTGCCAGCAGCTTATCGGCAGGGCGAGGGACTAGCGGGAGGGCCGAGCAGTACTTC
CASSLSAGRGTSGRAEQYF
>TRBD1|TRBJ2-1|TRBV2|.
TGTGCCAGCACCGCCGGGACAGCATCATACAATGAGCAGTTCTTC
CASTAGTASYNEQFF
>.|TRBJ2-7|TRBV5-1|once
TGCGCCAGCCCCTTCGCCTACGAGCAGTACTTC
CASPFAYEQYF
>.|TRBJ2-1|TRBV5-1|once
TGCGCCAGCAGCTTTACTGAAGCGGCAGTCTACAATGAGCAGTTCTTC
CASSFTEAAVYNEQFF
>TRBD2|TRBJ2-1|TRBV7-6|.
TGTGCCAGCAGCTCGACTAGCGGGATCTTCAATGAGCAGTTCTTC
CASSSTSGIFNEQFF
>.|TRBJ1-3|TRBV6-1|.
TGTGCCAGCAGGATCGGGGGCGAAGGAAACACCATATATTTT
CASRIGGEGNTIYF